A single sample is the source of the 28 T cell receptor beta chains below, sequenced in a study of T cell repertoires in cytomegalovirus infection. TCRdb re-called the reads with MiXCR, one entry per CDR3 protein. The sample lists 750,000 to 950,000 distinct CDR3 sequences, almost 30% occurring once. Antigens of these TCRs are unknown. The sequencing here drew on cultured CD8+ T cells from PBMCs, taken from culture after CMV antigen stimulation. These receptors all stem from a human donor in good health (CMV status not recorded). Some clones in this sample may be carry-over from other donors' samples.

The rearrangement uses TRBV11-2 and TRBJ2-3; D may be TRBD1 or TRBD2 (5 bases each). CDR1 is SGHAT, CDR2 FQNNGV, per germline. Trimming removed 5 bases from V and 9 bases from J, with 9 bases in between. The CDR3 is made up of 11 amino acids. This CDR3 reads CASSTGTTQYF. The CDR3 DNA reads TGTGCCAGCAGCACCGGGACCACGCAGTATTTT.

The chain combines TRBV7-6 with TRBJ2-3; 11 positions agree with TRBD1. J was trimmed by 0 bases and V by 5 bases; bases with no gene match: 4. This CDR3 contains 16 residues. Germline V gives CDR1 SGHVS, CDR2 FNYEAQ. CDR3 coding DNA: TGTGCCAGCAGCCCGGGGACAGGGGGGAGCACAGATACGCAGTATTTT. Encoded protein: CASSPGTGGSTDTQYF.

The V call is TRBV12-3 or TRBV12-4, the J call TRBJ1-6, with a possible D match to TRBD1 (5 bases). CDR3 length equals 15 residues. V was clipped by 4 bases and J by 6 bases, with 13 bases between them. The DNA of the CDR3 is TGTGCCAGCAGTTCCGGGGGGGGGGGTAATTCACCCCTCCACTTT. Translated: CASSSGGGGNSPLHF.

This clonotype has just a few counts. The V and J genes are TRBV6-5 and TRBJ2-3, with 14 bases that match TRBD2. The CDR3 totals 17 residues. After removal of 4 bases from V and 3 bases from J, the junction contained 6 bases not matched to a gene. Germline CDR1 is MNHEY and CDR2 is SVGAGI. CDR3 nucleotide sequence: TGTGCCAGCAGTTTCCGACTAGCGGGGGGGCGTACAGATACGCAGTATTTT. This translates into CASSFRLAGGRTDTQYF.

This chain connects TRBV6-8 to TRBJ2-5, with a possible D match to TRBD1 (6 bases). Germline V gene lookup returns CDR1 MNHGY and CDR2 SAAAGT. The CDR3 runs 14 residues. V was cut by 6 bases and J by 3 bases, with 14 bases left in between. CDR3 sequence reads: CASRTRQVKETQYF. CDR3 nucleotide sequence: TGTGCCAGCAGGACTCGACAGGTCAAAGAGACCCAGTACTTC.

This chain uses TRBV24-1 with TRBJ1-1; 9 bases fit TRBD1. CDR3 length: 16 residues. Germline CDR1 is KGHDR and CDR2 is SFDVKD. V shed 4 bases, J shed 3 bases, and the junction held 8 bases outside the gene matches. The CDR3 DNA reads TGTGCCACCAGTGAGGGACAGGGTAACGTCGACACTGAAGCTTTCTTT. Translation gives CATSEGQGNVDTEAFF.

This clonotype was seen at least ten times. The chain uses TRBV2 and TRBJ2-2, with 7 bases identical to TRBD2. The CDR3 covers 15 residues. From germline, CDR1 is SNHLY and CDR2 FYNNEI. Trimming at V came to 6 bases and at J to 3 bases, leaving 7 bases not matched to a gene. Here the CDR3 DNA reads TGTGCCAGCAGGGGACGGGGGGTCGACACCGGGGAGCTGTTTTTT. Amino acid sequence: CASRGRGVDTGELFF. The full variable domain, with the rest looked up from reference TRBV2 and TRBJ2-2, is EPEVTQTPSHQVTQMGQEVILRCVPISNHLYFYWYRQILGQKVEFLVSFYNNEISEKSEIFDDQFSVERPDGSNFTLKIRSTKLEDSAMYFCASRGRGVDTGELFFGEGSRLTVL.

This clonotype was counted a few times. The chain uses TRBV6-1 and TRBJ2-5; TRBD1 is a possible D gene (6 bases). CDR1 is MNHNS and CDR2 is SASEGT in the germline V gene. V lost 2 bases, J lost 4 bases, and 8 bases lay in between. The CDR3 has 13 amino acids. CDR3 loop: CASSEQGLETQYF. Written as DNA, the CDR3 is TGTGCCAGCAGTGAACAGGGGCTAGAGACCCAGTACTTC.

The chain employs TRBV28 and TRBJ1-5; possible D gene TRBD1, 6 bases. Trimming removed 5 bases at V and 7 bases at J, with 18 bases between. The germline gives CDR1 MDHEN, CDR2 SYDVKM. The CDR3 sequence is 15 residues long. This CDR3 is CASSPIGTGRQPQHF. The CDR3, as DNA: TGTGCCAGCAGTCCTATTGGTACAGGGAGGCAGCCCCAGCATTTT.

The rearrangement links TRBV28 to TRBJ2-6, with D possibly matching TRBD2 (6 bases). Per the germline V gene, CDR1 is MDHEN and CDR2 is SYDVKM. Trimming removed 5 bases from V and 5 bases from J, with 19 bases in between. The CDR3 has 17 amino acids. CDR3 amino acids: CASSRGPGLSRANVLTF. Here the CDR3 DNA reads TGTGCCAGCAGTAGGGGCCCGGGACTCAGTAGGGCCAACGTCCTGACTTTC.

This chain's CDR3 is CASSYFEADTQYF. The DNA of the CDR3 is TGTGCCAGCAGTTACTTTGAGGCAGATACGCAGTATTTT. The V and J genes are TRBV6-2 or TRBV6-3 and TRBJ2-3; D is unresolved. Germline CDR1 and CDR2: MNHEY and SVGEGT. The CDR3 consists of 13 residues. Trimming shortened V by 1 base and J by 4 bases, and 6 bases separated the two germline ends.

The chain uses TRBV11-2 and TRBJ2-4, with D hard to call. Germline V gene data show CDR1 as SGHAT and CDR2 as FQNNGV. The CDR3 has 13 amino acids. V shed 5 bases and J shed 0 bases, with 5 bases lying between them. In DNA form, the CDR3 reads TGTGCCAGCAGCCCGGAAGCCAAAAACATTCAGTACTTC. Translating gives CASSPEAKNIQYF.

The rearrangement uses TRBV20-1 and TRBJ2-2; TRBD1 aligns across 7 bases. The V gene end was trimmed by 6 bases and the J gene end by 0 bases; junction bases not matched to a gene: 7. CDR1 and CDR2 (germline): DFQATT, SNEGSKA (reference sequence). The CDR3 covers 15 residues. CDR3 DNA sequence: TGCAGTGCCTCGGACAGGTTCGCGAACACCGGGGAGCTGTTTTTT. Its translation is CSASDRFANTGELFF.

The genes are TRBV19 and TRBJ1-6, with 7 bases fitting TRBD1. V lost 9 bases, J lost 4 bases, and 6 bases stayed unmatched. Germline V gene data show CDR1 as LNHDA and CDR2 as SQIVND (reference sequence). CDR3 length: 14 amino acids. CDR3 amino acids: CASLDRVYNSPLHF. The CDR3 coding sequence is TGTGCCAGCCTCGACAGGGTTTATAATTCACCCCTCCACTTT.

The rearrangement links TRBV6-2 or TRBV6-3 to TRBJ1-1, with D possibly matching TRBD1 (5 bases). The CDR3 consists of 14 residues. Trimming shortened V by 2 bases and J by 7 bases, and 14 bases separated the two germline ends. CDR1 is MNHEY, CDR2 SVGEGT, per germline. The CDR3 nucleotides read TGTGCCAGCAGTTACCTGTCGGGAGGGGATGAAGCTTTCTTT. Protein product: CASSYLSGGDEAFF.

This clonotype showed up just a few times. The CDR3, as DNA: TGTGCCAGCAGTTACGGGGTACCGGGGGACCCCTACAATGAGCAGTTCTTC. It codes for CASSYGVPGDPYNEQFF. The chain uses TRBV6-2 or TRBV6-3 and TRBJ2-1; D possibly corresponds to TRBD2 (6 bases). V lost 2 bases and J lost 2, with 16 bases in between. CDR1 MNHEY and CDR2 SVGEGT come from the germline V gene. The CDR3 spans 17 residues.

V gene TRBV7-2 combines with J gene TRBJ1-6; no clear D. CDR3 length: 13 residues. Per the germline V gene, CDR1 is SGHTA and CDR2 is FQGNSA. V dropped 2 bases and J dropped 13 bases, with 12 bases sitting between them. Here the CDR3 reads CASSLPGYGPLHF. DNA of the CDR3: TGTGCCAGCAGCTTACCCGGGTACGGTCCCCTCCACTTT. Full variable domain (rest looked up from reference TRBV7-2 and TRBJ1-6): GAGVSQSPSNKVTEKGKDVELRCDPISGHTALYWYRQSLGQGLEFLIYFQGNSAPDKSGLPSDRFSAERTGGSVSTLTIQRTQQEDSAVYLCASSLPGYGPLHFGNGTRLTVT.

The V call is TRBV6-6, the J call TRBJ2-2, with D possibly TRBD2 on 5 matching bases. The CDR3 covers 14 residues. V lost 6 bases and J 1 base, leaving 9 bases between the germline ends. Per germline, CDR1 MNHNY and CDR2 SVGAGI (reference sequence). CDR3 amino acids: CASREERNTGELFF. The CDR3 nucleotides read TGTGCCAGCAGGGAGGAGCGGAACACCGGGGAGCTGTTTTTT.

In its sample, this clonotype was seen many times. CDR3 bases: TGTGCCAGCAGTCTAAGACAACCGGTTGGTACTGAAGCTTTCTTT. This gives the protein CASSLRQPVGTEAFF. The chain couples TRBV6-1 to TRBJ1-1; D call uncertain. The CDR3 is 15 amino acids. Germline assignment: CDR1 MNHNS and CDR2 SASEGT. Trimming removed 5 bases at V and 5 bases at J, with 18 bases between.

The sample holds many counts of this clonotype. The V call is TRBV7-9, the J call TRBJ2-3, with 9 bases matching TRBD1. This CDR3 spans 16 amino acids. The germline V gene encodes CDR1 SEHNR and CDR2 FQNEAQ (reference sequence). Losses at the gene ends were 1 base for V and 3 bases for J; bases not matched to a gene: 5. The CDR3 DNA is TGTGCCAGCAGCTTAGTCCGGGACAGGGTGACAGATACGCAGTATTTT. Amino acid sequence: CASSLVRDRVTDTQYF.

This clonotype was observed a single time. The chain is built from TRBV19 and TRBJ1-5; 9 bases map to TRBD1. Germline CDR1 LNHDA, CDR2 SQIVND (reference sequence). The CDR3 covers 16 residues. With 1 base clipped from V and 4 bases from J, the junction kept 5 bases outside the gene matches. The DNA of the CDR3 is TGTGCCAGTAGTATAGGGAGGGACAGGGAAAATCAGCCCCAGCATTTT. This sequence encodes CASSIGRDRENQPQHF.

This chain's CDR3 is CSVIGSHNYGYTF. CDR3 sequence (DNA): TGCAGCGTCATCGGGAGCCACAACTATGGCTACACCTTC. The V gene is TRBV29-1, the J gene TRBJ1-2; D is ambiguous. Between the trimmed V and J ends, which lost 6 bases and 2 bases, there was a span of 13 bases. Germline lookup yields CDR1 SQVTM and CDR2 ANQGSEA. This CDR3 region has 13 residues. The whole variable domain, remainder taken from reference TRBV29-1 and TRBJ1-2, is SAVISQKPSRDICQRGTSLTIQCQVDSQVTMMFWYRQQPGQSLTLIATANQGSEATYESGFVIDKFPISRPNLTFSTLTVSNMSPEDSSIYLCSVIGSHNYGYTFGSGTRLTVV.

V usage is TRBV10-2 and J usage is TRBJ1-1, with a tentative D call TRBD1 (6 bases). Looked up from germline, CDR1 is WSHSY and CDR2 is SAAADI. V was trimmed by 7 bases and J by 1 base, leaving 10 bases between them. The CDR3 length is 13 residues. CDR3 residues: CASTTGTNTEAFF. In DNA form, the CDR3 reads TGCGCCAGCACTACAGGGACGAACACTGAAGCTTTCTTT.

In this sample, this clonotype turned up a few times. The CDR3 DNA sequence: TGTGCCAGCAGCCAAGATTTCGGGACATCTTATGGCTACACCTTC. Protein product: CASSQDFGTSYGYTF. The chain couples TRBV3-1 to TRBJ1-2, with D perhaps TRBD1 (6 bases). The germline V gene has CDR1 LGHDT and CDR2 YNNKEL (reference sequence). The CDR3 sequence is 15 residues long. Trimming shortened V by 0 bases and J by 5 bases, and 13 bases separated the two germline ends. The full variable domain, in which reference TRBV3-1 and TRBJ1-2 provide the parts outside the CDR3, is DTAVSQTPKYLVTQMGNDKSIKCEQNLGHDTMYWYKQDSKKFLKIMFSYNNKELIINETVPNRFSPKSPDKAHLNLHINSLELGDSAVYFCASSQDFGTSYGYTFGSGTRLTVV.

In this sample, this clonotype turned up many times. The CDR3 reads CASSFRTGGTGELFF. CDR3 nucleotide sequence: TGTGCCAGCAGCTTCCGGACAGGGGGGACCGGGGAGCTGTTTTTT. The chain is built from TRBV7-8 and TRBJ2-2, with 10 bases that match TRBD1. Per germline, CDR1 SGHVS and CDR2 FQNEAQ. This CDR3 comprises 15 residues. V lost 3 bases and J lost 5; bases outside the gene matches: 3.

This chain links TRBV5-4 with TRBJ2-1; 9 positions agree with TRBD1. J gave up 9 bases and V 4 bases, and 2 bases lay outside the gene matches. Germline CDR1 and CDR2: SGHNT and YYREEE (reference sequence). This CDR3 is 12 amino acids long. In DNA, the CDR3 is TGTGCCAGCAGCACGGACAGGGGTGAGCAGTTCTTC. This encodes CASSTDRGEQFF.

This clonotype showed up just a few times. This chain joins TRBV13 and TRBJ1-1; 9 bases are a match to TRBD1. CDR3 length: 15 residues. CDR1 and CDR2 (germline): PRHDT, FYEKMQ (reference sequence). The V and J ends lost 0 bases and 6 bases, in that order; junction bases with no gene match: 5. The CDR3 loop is CASSLGRQGVAEAFF. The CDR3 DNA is TGTGCCAGCAGCTTAGGCCGACAGGGGGTGGCTGAAGCTTTCTTT. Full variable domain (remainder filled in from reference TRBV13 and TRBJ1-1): AAGVIQSPRHLIKEKRETATLKCYPIPRHDTVYWYQQGPGQDPQFLISFYEKMQSDKGSIPDRFSAQQFSDYHSELNMSSLELGDSALYFCASSLGRQGVAEAFFGQGTRLTVV.

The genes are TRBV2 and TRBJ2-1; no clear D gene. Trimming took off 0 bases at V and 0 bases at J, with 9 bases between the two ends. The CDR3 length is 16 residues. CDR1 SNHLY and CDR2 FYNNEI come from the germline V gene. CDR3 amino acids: CASSEAWGASYNEQFF. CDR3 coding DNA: TGTGCCAGCAGTGAAGCGTGGGGTGCCTCCTACAATGAGCAGTTCTTC.